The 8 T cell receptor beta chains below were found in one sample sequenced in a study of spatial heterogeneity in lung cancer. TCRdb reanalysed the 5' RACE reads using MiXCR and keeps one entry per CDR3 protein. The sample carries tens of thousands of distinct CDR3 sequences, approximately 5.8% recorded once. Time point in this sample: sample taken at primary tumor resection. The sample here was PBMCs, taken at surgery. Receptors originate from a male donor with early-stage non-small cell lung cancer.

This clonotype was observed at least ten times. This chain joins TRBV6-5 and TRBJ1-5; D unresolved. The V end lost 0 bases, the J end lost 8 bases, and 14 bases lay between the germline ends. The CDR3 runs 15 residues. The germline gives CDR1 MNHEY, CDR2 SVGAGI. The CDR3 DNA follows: TGTGCCAGCAGTTACTCCCTATTGGCTGGGGAGCCCCAGCATTTT. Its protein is CASSYSLLAGEPQHF.

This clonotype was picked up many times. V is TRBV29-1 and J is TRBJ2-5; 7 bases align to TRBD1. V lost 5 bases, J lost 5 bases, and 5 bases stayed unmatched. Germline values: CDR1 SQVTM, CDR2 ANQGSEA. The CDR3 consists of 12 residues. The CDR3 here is CSVTTGKETQYF. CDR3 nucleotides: TGCAGCGTTACGACAGGGAAGGAGACCCAGTACTTC.

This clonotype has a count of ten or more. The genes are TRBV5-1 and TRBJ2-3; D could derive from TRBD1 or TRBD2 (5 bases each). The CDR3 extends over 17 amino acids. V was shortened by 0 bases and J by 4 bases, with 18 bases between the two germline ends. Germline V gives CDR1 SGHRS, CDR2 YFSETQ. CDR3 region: CASSLETGARGADTQYF. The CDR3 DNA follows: TGCGCCAGCAGCTTGGAGACCGGGGCCCGGGGAGCAGATACGCAGTATTTT. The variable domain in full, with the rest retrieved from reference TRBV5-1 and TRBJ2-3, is KAGVTQTPRYLIKTRGQQVTLSCSPISGHRSVSWYQQTPGQGLQFLFEYFSETQRNKGNFPGRFSGRQFSNSRSEMNVSTLELGDSALYLCASSLETGARGADTQYFGPGTRLTVL.

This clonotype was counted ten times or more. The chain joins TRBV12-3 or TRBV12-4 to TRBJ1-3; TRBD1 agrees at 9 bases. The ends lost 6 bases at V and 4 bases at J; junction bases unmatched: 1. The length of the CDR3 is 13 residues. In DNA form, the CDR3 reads TGTGCCAGCAGGGGGACAGGGGGAAACACCATATATTTT. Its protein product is CASRGTGGNTIYF.

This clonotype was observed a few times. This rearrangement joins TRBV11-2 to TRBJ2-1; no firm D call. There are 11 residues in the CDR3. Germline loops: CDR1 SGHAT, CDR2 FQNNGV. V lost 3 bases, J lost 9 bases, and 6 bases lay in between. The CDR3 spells CASSFVGEQFF. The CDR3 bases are TGTGCCAGCAGCTTTGTCGGTGAGCAGTTCTTC. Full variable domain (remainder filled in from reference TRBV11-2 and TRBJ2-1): EAGVAQSPRYKIIEKRQSVAFWCNPISGHATLYWYQQILGQGPKLLIQFQNNGVVDDSQLPKDRFSAERLKGVDSTLKIQPAKLEDSAVYLCASSFVGEQFFGPGTRLTVL.

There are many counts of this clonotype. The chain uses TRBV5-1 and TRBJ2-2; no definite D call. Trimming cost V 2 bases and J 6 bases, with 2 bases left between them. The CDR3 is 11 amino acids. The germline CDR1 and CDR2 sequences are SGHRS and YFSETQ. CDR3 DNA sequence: TGCGCCAGCAGCTTTTCCGGGGAGCTGTTTTTT. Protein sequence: CASSFSGELFF.

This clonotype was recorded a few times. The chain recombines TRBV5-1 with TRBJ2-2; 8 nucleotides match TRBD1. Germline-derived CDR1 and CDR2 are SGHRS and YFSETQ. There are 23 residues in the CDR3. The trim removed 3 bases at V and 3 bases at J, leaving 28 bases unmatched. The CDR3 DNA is TGCGCCAGCAGCTCCTACCGACTCACAGGGGGTACAAACTCTAGGGTTTACACCGGGGAGCTGTTTTTT. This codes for CASSSYRLTGGTNSRVYTGELFF.

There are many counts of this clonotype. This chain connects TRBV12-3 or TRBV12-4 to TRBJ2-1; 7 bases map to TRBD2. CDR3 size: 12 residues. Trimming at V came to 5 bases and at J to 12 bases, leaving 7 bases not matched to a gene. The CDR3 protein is CASSPTSQVQFF. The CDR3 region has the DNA TGTGCCAGCAGTCCGACTAGCCAGGTGCAGTTCTTC.